The source of this TCR beta chain is a study of early T cells in non-severe SARS-CoV-2 infection. About the study: Unpaired chains resulted from sequencing bulk RNA of unsorted whole blood.

From germline, CDR1 is MNHEY and CDR2 SMNVEV (reference sequence). This CDR3 is built from 15 residues. V dropped 6 bases and J dropped 0 bases, with 12 bases sitting between them. The TCR library protocol was used to attach unique molecular identifiers. These identifiers were attached to individual cDNA molecules. Each CDR3 protein is one row after TCRdb ran MiXCR on the 5' RACE reads. The data contain 30,000 to 35,000 distinct CDR3 sequences, 4.5% to 6% of them singletons. The rearrangement links TRBV27 to TRBJ1-5; possible D gene TRBD1, 5 bases. The sequencing input was whole blood. The receptor was isolated from an adult who was a healthcare worker with PCR-confirmed SARS-CoV-2 infection or an uninfected control (not recorded which). The CDR3 protein is CASSIMRGSNQPQHF. The CDR3 DNA reads TGTGCCAGCAGCATTATGAGGGGTAGCAATCAGCCCCAGCATTTT.